This T cell receptor beta chain was sequenced for a study of blood T cell repertoires in COVID-19. Study-wide background: T cells, B-cell-depleted T cells, or PBMCs provided the cDNA or gDNA that served as material.

This CDR3 has 14 residues. CDR1 is SEHNR, CDR2 FQNEAQ, per germline (reference sequence). V lost 3 bases to trimming and J lost 4 bases; unmatched junction nucleotides: 4. Clones were read by immunoSEQ multiplex PCR, and TCRdb kept only the in-frame ones, dropping some. This sample has about 150,000 clones, with over 85% found just once. Sequencing was carried out using peripheral blood. The chain links TRBV7-9 to TRBJ1-2; 8 bases line up with TRBD1. This TCR was sampled from a human donor in a cohort sampled during active COVID-19. CDR3 in DNA: TGTGCCAGCAGCTTGGACAGGGAAGTCTATGGCTACACCTTC. Its translation is CASSLDREVYGYTF.